This T cell receptor (beta chain) was sequenced for a study of read filtering for tumor transcriptome and immune sequencing. Looking at the study overall: Patients were about 17 male and approximately 15 female, mean age 65.9 years, range about 47 to 85. RNA-seq yielded only about 75 to 1,300 TCR reads, IR-seq about 4 to 10.27 million. Broader study findings: About four fifths of IR-seq clonotypes had a single read, yet these held approximately 3.7% of reads. IR-seq and RNA-seq agreed better without single-read clonotypes.

Note on this clonotype: What it recognizes is unknown.

Trimming took 5 bases from V and 6 from J, leaving 16 bases between them. Germline CDR1 reads SEHNR; CDR2 reads FQNEAQ (reference sequence). The CDR3 is made up of 14 amino acids. From approximately 400 ng of RNA, a library with molecular barcoded alpha/delta and beta/gamma adaptors was made. TCRdb reanalysed the reads using MiXCR and keeps one entry per CDR3 protein. This sample carries about 14,000 distinct CDR3 sequences, roughly 20% of them seen once, and the ten largest clones take 70% to 90%. This clonotype was obtained from a donor over 35 with multiple myeloma. The specimen sequenced was a population of CD138-negative cells sorted from bone marrow. This rearrangement joins TRBV7-9 to TRBJ1-2, with D possibly TRBD1 on 6 matching bases. This CDR3 reads CASSRSSGADGYTF. The CDR3 DNA reads as TGTGCCAGCAGCCGGAGTTCAGGGGCGGATGGCTACACCTTC.